The T cell receptor (beta chain) under discussion was sequenced for a study of blood T cell repertoires in COVID-19. This clone was counted between two and nine times. V was pared by 4 bases and J by 0 bases, with 3 bases between. The CDR3 has 12 residues. Germline loops: CDR1 SGHAT, CDR2 FQNNGV. Data came from immunoSEQ multiplex PCR; TCRdb stores just in-frame clones and leaves some out. The sample includes about 220,000 clones, around 85% of them seen just once. This chain uses TRBV11-2 with TRBJ1-2; D unclear. The sequenced material came from peripheral blood. This receptor was identified in a woman between 70 and 85 years old with COVID-19, enrolled during active disease. The CDR3 DNA reads as TGTGCCAGCAGCTCCTCTAACTATGGCTACACCTTC. Its translation is CASSSSNYGYTF.